The 20 T cell receptor beta chains below come from one sample, sequenced in a study of T cell repertoires in cytomegalovirus infection. TCRdb fed the reads into MiXCR, producing one record per CDR3 protein. This table holds 600,000 to 800,000 distinct CDR3 sequences, approximately 24% found once. Sequenced input: CD8+ T cells from PBMCs. These receptors came from a human donor in good health (CMV status not recorded). Some clones in this sample may be carry-over from other donors' samples.

V is TRBV5-1 and J is TRBJ2-1; TRBD2 matches 11 bases. The CDR3 extends over 17 amino acids. Per germline, CDR1 SGHRS and CDR2 YFSETQ. Germline trimming cut 4 bases from V and 8 bases from J; bases unmatched to any gene: 14. The CDR3 here is CASSLKGLAGGIDEQFF. DNA of the CDR3: TGCGCCAGCAGCCTAAAGGGGCTAGCGGGGGGAATTGATGAGCAGTTCTTC.

This clonotype was observed many times. The chain joins TRBV7-2 to TRBJ2-6; 7 nucleotides match TRBD1. The V and J ends lost 4 bases and 0 bases, in that order; junction bases with no gene match: 6. This CDR3 region has 17 residues. CDR1 and CDR2 from the germline V gene are SGHTA and FQGNSA. The CDR3 region is CASSSYRGPSGANVLTF. In nucleotides, the CDR3 is TGTGCCAGCAGCTCCTACAGGGGACCCTCTGGGGCCAACGTCCTGACTTTC.

This clonotype appeared many times. The chain recombines TRBV12-3 or TRBV12-4 with TRBJ2-1, with 7 positions matching TRBD2. Losses at the gene ends were 8 bases for V and 6 bases for J; bases not matched to a gene: 4. This CDR3 contains 12 residues. CDR3 region: CASLTSPNEQFF. For the CDR3, the DNA is TGTGCCAGCCTGACTAGCCCCAATGAGCAGTTCTTC.

The genes are TRBV25-1 and TRBJ2-7; D unresolved. V was shortened by 9 bases and J by 5 bases, with 20 bases between the two germline ends. This CDR3 has 14 amino acids. Germline CDR1 MGHDK, CDR2 SYGVNS. Here the CDR3 DNA reads TGTGCCAGAGGAGACCCACTGCTGTTCCACGAGCAGTACGTC. Its protein is CARGDPLLFHEQYV.

The V call is TRBV6-1, the J call TRBJ2-3; D is uncertain. Germline CDR1 reads MNHNS; CDR2 reads SASEGT. CDR3 length equals 15 residues. The V gene lost 1 base and the J gene lost 0 bases, with 8 bases spanning the gap. CDR3 coding DNA: TGTGCCAGCAGTGAAGGCTGGTTAAGCACAGATACGCAGTATTTT. Translating it yields CASSEGWLSTDTQYF.

This clonotype was found a few times. The CDR3 DNA follows: TGTGCCAGCAGCTTAGGCCCGTCGCAGGACTACGAGCAGTACTTC. It encodes CASSLGPSQDYEQYF. The chain combines TRBV7-9 with TRBJ2-7; D ambiguous. V was cut by 1 base and J by 3 bases, with 13 bases left in between. The CDR3 covers 15 residues. Germline V gene lookup returns CDR1 SEHNR and CDR2 FQNEAQ (reference sequence).

The chain combines TRBV7-9 with TRBJ1-2; 10 nucleotides line up with TRBD1. Germline values: CDR1 SEHNR, CDR2 FQNEAQ (reference sequence). Trimming at V came to 5 bases and at J to 5 bases, leaving 17 bases not matched to a gene. The CDR3 runs to 18 residues. The DNA of the CDR3 is TGTGCCAGCAGCACACTACCCGGACAGGGGGGCTCCGGGTATGGCTACACCTTC. This sequence encodes CASSTLPGQGGSGYGYTF.

The V call is TRBV6-2 or TRBV6-3, the J call TRBJ2-1; 8 bases line up with TRBD2. Trimming took 6 bases from V and 4 from J; bases not matched to a gene: 5. The germline V gene has CDR1 MNHEY and CDR2 SVGEGT. This CDR3 has 14 amino acids. CDR3 DNA sequence: TGTGCCAGCAGGGAAGCGGGGGTTTACAATGAGCAGTTCTTC. This codes for CASREAGVYNEQFF.

This chain uses TRBV29-1 with TRBJ2-1, with TRBD2 matching over 10 bases. The length of the CDR3 is 13 residues. Losses at the gene ends were 4 bases for V and 7 bases for J; bases not matched to a gene: 4. Per germline, CDR1 SQVTM and CDR2 ANQGSEA. The CDR3 nucleotides are TGCAGCGTTGTCCTAGCGGGGGTAAATGAGCAGTTCTTC. It specifies CSVVLAGVNEQFF.

This clonotype came up a few times. The CDR3 protein is CASSVPSLAKNIQYF. The DNA of the CDR3 is TGTGCCAGTAGCGTACCGTCTTTAGCCAAAAACATTCAGTACTTC. V gene TRBV19 combines with J gene TRBJ2-4; no firm D call. This CDR3 comprises 15 residues. With 6 bases removed from V and 0 bases from J, the gap between germline ends came to 12 bases. Germline V lookup: CDR1 LNHDA, CDR2 SQIVND (reference sequence).

This sequence joins TRBV9 and TRBJ1-1; D gene uncertain. V lost 0 bases to trimming and J lost 4 bases, with 7 bases between them. Germline values: CDR1 SGDLS, CDR2 YYNGEE. The CDR3 covers 13 residues. The CDR3 DNA is TGTGCCAGCAGCGTAGGATTGACCACTGAAGCTTTCTTT. Its translation is CASSVGLTTEAFF.

V usage is TRBV12-3 or TRBV12-4 and J usage is TRBJ2-1; possibly TRBD1 for D (5 bases). The CDR3 spans 18 residues. Trimming shortened V by 2 bases and J by 2 bases, and 19 bases separated the two germline ends. CDR3 sequence: CASSLRQGSDPPYNEQFF. CDR3 coding DNA: TGTGCCAGCAGTTTAAGGCAGGGAAGTGACCCCCCCTACAATGAGCAGTTCTTC.

V and J are TRBV12-3 or TRBV12-4 and TRBJ2-1; the match to TRBD2 covers 7 bases. The CDR3 totals 16 residues. Losses at the gene ends were 6 bases for V and 0 bases for J; bases not matched to a gene: 8. As DNA, the CDR3 is TGTGCCAGCAGGTTACCCGGGGAGGGCTCCTACAATGAGCAGTTCTTC. Its protein product is CASRLPGEGSYNEQFF.

This clonotype occurred many times. The rearrangement links TRBV7-8 to TRBJ2-1; perhaps TRBD1 as D (5 bases). Trimming cost V 3 bases and J 4 bases, with 10 bases left between them. Germline CDR1 SGHVS, CDR2 FQNEAQ. This CDR3 is built from 14 residues. The CDR3 loop is CASSFLRAYNEQFF. The CDR3 DNA sequence: TGTGCCAGCAGCTTTCTCAGGGCGTACAATGAGCAGTTCTTC.

There are a few counts of this clonotype. The rearrangement joins TRBV28 to TRBJ1-6; D remains unclear. Germline V lookup: CDR1 MDHEN, CDR2 SYDVKM. The CDR3 has 17 amino acids. The V end was cut by 3 bases, the J end by 0 bases, with 12 bases between. The CDR3 loop is CASSLGSRSSYNSPLHF. CDR3 sequence (DNA): TGTGCCAGCAGTTTGGGGTCGAGGAGCTCCTATAATTCACCCCTCCACTTT.

V and J are TRBV29-1 and TRBJ2-7, with 9 bases aligning to TRBD1. Germline values: CDR1 SQVTM, CDR2 ANQGSEA. The CDR3 consists of 14 residues. V was pared by 0 bases and J by 4 bases, with 4 bases of the junction left unmatched. The DNA of the CDR3 is TGCAGCGTTGAAGATCCGACAGGGGGTTACGAGCAGTACTTC. Translation gives CSVEDPTGGYEQYF.

This clonotype appeared a few times. This chain links TRBV4-1 with TRBJ2-5; 9 bases map to TRBD2. The CDR3 extends over 16 amino acids. The V segment lost 4 bases and the J segment 7 bases; nucleotides outside the gene matches: 13. The germline V gene encodes CDR1 MGHRA and CDR2 YSYEKL. DNA for the CDR3: TGCGCCAGCAGCCCTTTCGGGACTAGCCTATCAGGGACCCAGTACTTC. Protein: CASSPFGTSLSGTQYF.

This sequence joins TRBV6-6 and TRBJ2-1; 9 bases agree with TRBD1. The CDR3 length is 17 residues. V shed 5 bases, J shed 5 bases, and the junction held 13 bases outside the gene matches. Germline loops: CDR1 MNHNY, CDR2 SVGAGI (reference sequence). The CDR3, as DNA: TGTGCCAGCAGTGAGATGACAGGGGGTTTTTCGGACAATGAGCAGTTCTTC. Translation gives CASSEMTGGFSDNEQFF.

V gene TRBV29-1 combines with J gene TRBJ1-2; tentative D call: TRBD1 (6 bases). The germline gives CDR1 SQVTM, CDR2 ANQGSEA. V was trimmed by 3 bases and J by 4 bases, leaving 12 bases between them. CDR3 length: 13 residues. In nucleotides, the CDR3 is TGCAGCGTTGATTCGGGGGGCACCTATGGCTACACCTTC. This encodes CSVDSGGTYGYTF.

The rearrangement uses TRBV20-1 and TRBJ2-1; perhaps TRBD2 as D (6 bases). V was trimmed by 4 bases and J by 4 bases, leaving 17 bases between them. This CDR3 is built from 15 residues. CDR1 and CDR2 from the germline V gene are DFQATT and SNEGSKA (reference sequence). The DNA for the CDR3 is TGCAGTGCTACGCCAACCGGGACTCAGTACAATGAGCAGTTCTTC. Translating it yields CSATPTGTQYNEQFF.